What follows are 3 T cell receptor beta chains derived from one specimen sequenced in a study of blood T cell repertoires in COVID-19. This table comes from immunoSEQ multiplex PCR, and its TCRdb copy is limited to in-frame clones, with some not included. Of around 190,000 clones listed, nearly 90% were seen once; the top ten hold 18%. Sequencing was performed on peripheral blood. All receptors derive from a man between 45 and 60 years old with COVID-19, enrolled during active disease.

The genes are TRBV4-2 and TRBJ2-1; the match to TRBD2 covers 9 bases. V gave up 0 bases and J gave up 4 bases; unmatched junction bases: 10. Germline CDR1 is LGHNA and CDR2 is YNFKEQ. The CDR3 loop spans 18 amino acids. CDR3 coding DNA: TGTGCCAGCAGCCAAGATGGGTCGGCGGGGGGGCGTTACAATGAGCAGTTCTTC. Translation gives CASSQDGSAGGRYNEQFF.

The rearrangement uses TRBV5-5 and TRBJ1-6, with D unclear. Trimming took 5 bases from V and 4 from J, leaving 13 bases between them. Germline assignment: CDR1 SGHKS and CDR2 YYEKEE (reference sequence). The CDR3 covers 15 residues. The CDR3 here is CASSPTAGYNSPLHF. The CDR3 nucleotides are TGTGCCAGCAGTCCCACCGCGGGTTATAATTCACCCCTCCACTTT.

This clone appeared once. This chain connects TRBV5-1 to TRBJ2-7, with TRBD2 matching 10 bases. The CDR3 has 15 residues. Trimming took 4 bases from V and 3 from J; bases not matched to a gene: 7. Germline CDR1 and CDR2: SGHRS and YFSETQ. The CDR3 sequence is CASSPGTSDLYEQYF. CDR3 coding DNA: TGCGCCAGCAGCCCTGGGACTAGCGACCTCTACGAGCAGTACTTC.